Following are 31 T cell receptor beta chains from one sample sequenced in a study of CD4 T cells in relation to SARS-CoV-2 and coronaviruses. Clones were sequenced by immunoSEQ multiplex PCR, and TCRdb holds only the in-frame ones, with some missing. This sample yields 50,000 to 70,000 clones, of which around 87% are seen a single time; 1.6% belongs to the top ten. Unexposed donor CD4+ T cells date from about 2011-2018, before the COVID-19 pandemic. The source material was memory CD4+ T cells from PBMCs. The receptors come from a human donor in good health.

The sample holds one count of this clone. V is TRBV21-1 and J is TRBJ1-5; the table's TRBD1 call for D was not verified on the DNA. TRBV21-1 is an annotated pseudogene. The CDR3 is 17 amino acids. DNA for the CDR3: TGTGCCAGCAGCAAAGCGCTTTTGAGACAGGGTAGTCAGCCCCAGCATTTT. Amino acid sequence: CASSKALLRQGSQPQHF.

The V gene is TRBV9, the J gene TRBJ1-3; maybe TRBD1 (5 bases). V lost 0 bases and J lost 2, with 9 bases in between. This CDR3 comprises 15 residues. In germline, CDR1 is SGDLS, CDR2 YYNGEE. The chain's CDR3 is CASSVGEGAGNTIYF. The CDR3 coding sequence is TGTGCCAGCAGCGTAGGAGAAGGGGCTGGAAACACCATATATTTT.

Written as DNA, the CDR3 is TGTGCCAGCTCTGAATTTGCCGGGACCACAGATACGCAGTATTTT. Encoded protein: CASSEFAGTTDTQYF. This chain uses TRBV18 with TRBJ2-3; D assignment may be TRBD1 or TRBD2 (5 bases each). The CDR3 has 15 amino acids. From germline, CDR1 is KGHSH and CDR2 LQKENI. Trimming left V 6 bases short and J 2 bases short, with 15 bases between.

CDR3 in amino acids: CASSPVGGNTIYF. The CDR3 nucleotides read TGTGCCAGCAGCCCCGTCGGTGGAAACACCATATATTTT. This chain uses TRBV5-4 with TRBJ1-3; D is unresolved. CDR1 is SGHNT and CDR2 is YYREEE in the germline V gene (reference sequence). The ends were cut back, 4 bases at V and 3 bases at J, with 8 bases in the middle. This CDR3 region has 13 residues.

The chain has TRBV6-5 and TRBJ2-3, with D unresolved. The CDR3 consists of 13 residues. In germline, CDR1 is MNHEY, CDR2 SVGAGI. Deletions cut 4 bases from V and 3 bases from J, with 8 bases between. The CDR3 loop reads CASSFAPTDTQYF. The DNA of the CDR3 is TGTGCCAGCAGTTTTGCCCCGACAGATACGCAGTATTTT.

This chain connects TRBV6-5 to TRBJ1-2, with D maybe TRBD1 (6 bases). Germline V gene lookup returns CDR1 MNHEY and CDR2 SVGAGI. V was pared by 7 bases and J by 0 bases, with 15 bases between. This CDR3 is 15 amino acids long. The CDR3 protein is CASKRGDMSNYGYTF. The CDR3 DNA follows: TGTGCCAGCAAACGCGGGGACATGTCTAACTATGGCTACACCTTC.

CDR3 sequence: CASSLVGRSDTQYF. The CDR3 coding sequence is TGCGCCAGCAGCTTGGTGGGCCGTTCAGATACGCAGTATTTT. This chain joins TRBV5-1 and TRBJ2-3; D is undetermined. Between the trimmed V and J ends, which lost 0 bases and 4 bases, there was a span of 9 bases. Germline values: CDR1 SGHRS, CDR2 YFSETQ. The CDR3 sequence is 14 residues long.

The chain links TRBV9 to TRBJ1-2, with 7 bases fitting TRBD1. This CDR3 region has 15 residues. V shed 6 bases, J shed 2 bases, and the junction held 10 bases outside the gene matches. Germline V gives CDR1 SGDLS, CDR2 YYNGEE. CDR3: CASTTQGVPNYGYTF. Written as DNA, the CDR3 is TGTGCCAGCACGACCCAGGGGGTCCCCAACTATGGCTACACCTTC. The entire variable domain, with the rest obtained from reference TRBV9 and TRBJ1-2, is as follows: DSGVTQTPKHLITATGQRVTLRCSPRSGDLSVYWYQQSLDQGLQFLIQYYNGEERAKGNILERFSAQQFPDLHSELNLSSLELGDSALYFCASTTQGVPNYGYTFGSGTRLTVV.

J is TRBJ2-5 and V is TRBV5-4; D not certain. V was shortened by 0 bases and J by 0 bases, with 9 bases between the two germline ends. The CDR3 covers 15 residues. Germline V CDR1 and CDR2: SGHNT, YYREEE (reference sequence). This CDR3 is CASSLESSHQETQYF. The CDR3 nucleotides are TGTGCCAGCAGCTTGGAGTCTTCGCACCAAGAGACCCAGTACTTC. Complete variable domain (other parts from reference TRBV5-4 and TRBJ2-5): ETGVTQSPTHLIKTRGQQVTLRCSSQSGHNTVSWYQQALGQGPQFIFQYYREEENGRGNFPPRFSGLQFPNYSSELNVNALELDDSALYLCASSLESSHQETQYFGPGTRLLVL.

The chain combines TRBV7-2 with TRBJ1-4, with TRBD1 identical over 10 bases. Germline CDR1 reads SGHTA; CDR2 reads FQGNSA. This CDR3 region has 18 residues. J gave up 8 bases and V 2 bases, and 14 bases lay outside the gene matches. The CDR3 reads CASSLTGTGAEDAEKLFF. The CDR3 DNA follows: TGTGCCAGCAGCTTAACTGGGACAGGGGCCGAAGACGCCGAAAAACTGTTTTTT.

The rearrangement uses TRBV7-2 and TRBJ1-6; possibly TRBD1 for D (6 bases). Trimming removed 6 bases from V and 5 bases from J, with 17 bases in between. Germline V gives CDR1 SGHTA, CDR2 FQGNSA. CDR3 size: 16 residues. In DNA form, the CDR3 reads TGTGCCAGCAGACCTCCGGGACACCCCAATAATTCACCCCTCCACTTT. This sequence encodes CASRPPGHPNNSPLHF.

The chain recombines TRBV7-2 with TRBJ1-1, with no clear D. Trimming removed 5 bases at V and 4 bases at J, with 17 bases between. CDR3 size: 15 residues. Germline V lookup: CDR1 SGHTA, CDR2 FQGNSA. The DNA of the CDR3 is TGTGCCAGCAGCGACTTCCCAGGAGGACTCACTGAAGCTTTCTTT. Residues: CASSDFPGGLTEAFF. The entire variable domain, with the rest obtained from reference TRBV7-2 and TRBJ1-1, is as follows: GAGVSQSPSNKVTEKGKDVELRCDPISGHTALYWYRQSLGQGLEFLIYFQGNSAPDKSGLPSDRFSAERTGGSVSTLTIQRTQQEDSAVYLCASSDFPGGLTEAFFGQGTRLTVV.

The chain recombines TRBV2 with TRBJ1-1; a possible D gene is TRBD1 (6 bases). This CDR3 comprises 15 residues. Germline-derived CDR1 and CDR2 are SNHLY and FYNNEI. V was shortened by 4 bases and J by 1 base, with 13 bases between the two germline ends. DNA for the CDR3: TGTGCCAGCAGTGCGTTTGGACAGACGAACACTGAAGCTTTCTTT. Translation gives CASSAFGQTNTEAFF. Full variable domain (remainder filled in from reference TRBV2 and TRBJ1-1): EPEVTQTPSHQVTQMGQEVILRCVPISNHLYFYWYRQILGQKVEFLVSFYNNEISEKSEIFDDQFSVERPDGSNFTLKIRSTKLEDSAMYFCASSAFGQTNTEAFFGQGTRLTVV.

V is TRBV6-2 or TRBV6-3 and J is TRBJ1-5, with 12 bases aligning to TRBD1. From germline, CDR1 is MNHEY and CDR2 SVGEGT. The junction had 3 bases not matched to a gene; V was cut back by 5 bases and J by 7 bases. The CDR3 loop spans 14 amino acids. The CDR3 sequence: CASSGTGGRQPQHF. Written as DNA, the CDR3 is TGTGCCAGCAGTGGGACAGGGGGCAGGCAGCCCCAGCATTTT.

The V and J genes are TRBV5-4 and TRBJ1-1, with 7 bases fitting TRBD1. The ends lost 5 bases at V and 2 bases at J; junction bases unmatched: 3. The CDR3 length is 13 residues. Germline-derived CDR1 and CDR2 are SGHNT and YYREEE (reference sequence). The CDR3 nucleotides read TGTGCCAGCAGGGGACAGCCAAACACTGAAGCTTTCTTT. It yields the protein CASRGQPNTEAFF.

V gene TRBV4-3 combines with J gene TRBJ2-7, with 9 bases that match TRBD1. Losses at the gene ends were 0 bases for V and 4 bases for J; bases not matched to a gene: 7. The CDR3 contains 16 residues. Germline loops: CDR1 LGHNA, CDR2 YSLEER. The DNA of the CDR3 is TGCGCCAGCAGCCAAGATTCGTTGGGACAGGGTTACGAGCAGTACTTC. Translating gives CASSQDSLGQGYEQYF.

The CDR3 protein is CASRRQGSSYNSPLHF. DNA of the CDR3: TGTGCCAGCAGAAGACAGGGGAGCTCCTATAATTCACCCCTCCACTTT. The chain employs TRBV2 and TRBJ1-6, with 8 bases that match TRBD1. The CDR3 has 16 residues. Germline V gene lookup returns CDR1 SNHLY and CDR2 FYNNEI. The trim removed 6 bases at V and 0 bases at J, leaving 4 bases unmatched.

Comment on this clone: At one end the junction does not follow the germline gene, possibly because of a read error. The chain links TRBV4-2 to TRBJ2-2; D might be TRBD2 (5 bases). This CDR3 has 14 residues. Germline CDR1 reads LGHNA; CDR2 reads YNFKEQ. The CDR3 loop reads CASSQDLNTGEPFF. CDR3 DNA sequence: TGTGCCAGCAGCCAAGATCTGAACACCGGGGAGCCGTTTTTT.

The V gene is TRBV30, the J gene TRBJ2-6; no reliable D call. This CDR3 spans 14 amino acids. The V end lost 5 bases, the J end lost 2 bases, and 10 bases lay between the germline ends. Germline loops: CDR1 GTSNPN, CDR2 SVGIG (reference sequence). The CDR3 reads CAWGVLTGANVLTF. The CDR3 region has the DNA TGTGCCTGGGGGGTCCTAACTGGGGCCAACGTCCTGACTTTC. The variable domain in full, with the rest retrieved from reference TRBV30 and TRBJ2-6, is SQTIHQWPATLVQPVGSPLSLECTVEGTSNPNLYWYRQAAGRGLQLLFYSVGIGQISSEVPQNLSASRPQDRQFILSSKKLLLSDSGFYLCAWGVLTGANVLTFGAGSRLTVL.

This chain uses TRBV30 with TRBJ1-6; no clear D gene. Trimming shortened V by 7 bases and J by 8 bases, and 21 bases separated the two germline ends. CDR3 length equals 15 residues. Germline V gives CDR1 GTSNPN, CDR2 SVGIG (reference sequence). CDR3 bases: TGTGCCTCGCCAATCACGGACGGATTGGATTCACCCCTCCACTTT. Protein product: CASPITDGLDSPLHF.

The genes are TRBV18 and TRBJ1-4; perhaps TRBD1 as D (6 bases). Trimming pared 8 bases from V and 5 bases from J, leaving 15 bases between. Per the germline V gene, CDR1 is KGHSH and CDR2 is LQKENI. CDR3 length equals 14 residues. Here the CDR3 reads CASGGLQGNEKLFF. As DNA, the CDR3 is TGTGCCAGCGGCGGACTTCAGGGGAATGAAAAACTGTTTTTT.

The table lists this clone with a count of one. The chain combines TRBV27 with TRBJ1-4; TRBD1 is a possible D gene (6 bases). The V gene's germline CDR1 is MNHEY and CDR2 SMNVEV (reference sequence). This CDR3 region has 13 residues. V lost 5 bases and J lost 7, with 11 bases in between. This CDR3 is CASSNRAGEKLFF. DNA of the CDR3: TGTGCCAGCAGTAACAGGGCTGGTGAAAAACTGTTTTTT.

The chain links TRBV28 to TRBJ2-5; D may match TRBD1 or TRBD2 (5 bases each). This CDR3 contains 13 residues. V was clipped by 4 bases and J by 2 bases, with 8 bases between them. CDR1 MDHEN and CDR2 SYDVKM come from the germline V gene. CDR3 DNA: TGTGCCAGCAGTTCCGGGGCGCAAGAGACCCAGTACTTC. Protein product: CASSSGAQETQYF.

In DNA, the CDR3 is TGTGCCAGCAGCTTAAATTCCAGGGGTTGGGGCACCGGGGAGCTGTTTTTT. It is translated as CASSLNSRGWGTGELFF. This chain joins TRBV7-3 and TRBJ2-2; a weak D match, TRBD1 (6 bases). Germline V gives CDR1 SGHTA, CDR2 FQGTGA. CDR3 length: 17 residues. V was cut by 1 base and J by 4 bases, with 16 bases left in between.

The chain joins TRBV28 to TRBJ1-5; 7 nucleotides line up with TRBD1. The CDR3 is made up of 16 amino acids. V dropped 6 bases and J dropped 1; count of bases not matched to a gene: 9. Looked up from germline, CDR1 is MDHEN and CDR2 is SYDVKM. The CDR3 protein is CASSHGTDPSNQPQHF. For the CDR3, the DNA is TGTGCCAGCAGCCACGGGACAGACCCGAGCAATCAGCCCCAGCATTTT.

The chain carries TRBV6-5 and TRBJ1-6, with unresolved D. The length of the CDR3 is 15 residues. V shed 6 bases and J shed 7 bases, with 16 bases lying between them. Germline CDR1 and CDR2: MNHEY and SVGAGI. CDR3 nucleotide sequence: TGTGCCAGCAGCCGGACTGGCGGGTACAATTCACCCCTCCACTTT. It translates to CASSRTGGYNSPLHF.

The genes are TRBV18 and TRBJ1-1; D unresolved. Trimming pared 6 bases from V and 0 bases from J, leaving 11 bases between. The CDR3 is made up of 14 amino acids. CDR1 and CDR2 (germline): KGHSH, LQKENI. The CDR3 nucleotides read TGTGCCAGCTCGCCAGGACCTATGAACACTGAAGCTTTCTTT. It codes for CASSPGPMNTEAFF.

The V call is TRBV6-1, the J call TRBJ1-6, with TRBD1 as a possible D gene (6 bases). The length of the CDR3 is 17 residues. Per the germline V gene, CDR1 is MNHNS and CDR2 is SASEGT. Trimming stripped 1 base from V and 7 bases from J, with 17 bases between. The CDR3 is CASSEEGGSPWNSPLHF. DNA for the CDR3: TGTGCCAGCAGTGAAGAAGGGGGGAGCCCCTGGAATTCACCCCTCCACTTT.

This sequence joins TRBV5-4 and TRBJ2-5; no reliable D call. Trimming cost V 4 bases and J 6 bases, with 13 bases left between them. Germline V lookup: CDR1 SGHNT, CDR2 YYREEE (reference sequence). The CDR3 consists of 13 residues. CDR3: CASSTPLMKTQYF. The CDR3, as DNA: TGTGCCAGCAGCACTCCACTCATGAAGACCCAGTACTTC.

The chain is built from TRBV9 and TRBJ2-1, with TRBD2 as a possible D gene (5 bases). The CDR3 extends over 16 amino acids. The germline CDR1 and CDR2 sequences are SGDLS and YYNGEE. Trimming cost V 0 bases and J 7 bases, with 17 bases left between them. CDR3 DNA sequence: TGTGCCAGCAGCGTAGGTTTAGCGAGGGTCTGGAATGAGCAGTTCTTC. Residues: CASSVGLARVWNEQFF.

V and J are TRBV24-1 and TRBJ2-7; 7 nucleotides agree with TRBD1. Germline V gene data show CDR1 as KGHDR and CDR2 as SFDVKD. J gave up 2 bases and V 1 base, and 10 bases lay outside the gene matches. The CDR3 covers 17 residues. CDR3 protein: CATSDFMPPDRTYEQYF. CDR3 nucleotides: TGTGCCACCAGTGATTTCATGCCCCCGGACAGGACCTACGAGCAGTACTTC.